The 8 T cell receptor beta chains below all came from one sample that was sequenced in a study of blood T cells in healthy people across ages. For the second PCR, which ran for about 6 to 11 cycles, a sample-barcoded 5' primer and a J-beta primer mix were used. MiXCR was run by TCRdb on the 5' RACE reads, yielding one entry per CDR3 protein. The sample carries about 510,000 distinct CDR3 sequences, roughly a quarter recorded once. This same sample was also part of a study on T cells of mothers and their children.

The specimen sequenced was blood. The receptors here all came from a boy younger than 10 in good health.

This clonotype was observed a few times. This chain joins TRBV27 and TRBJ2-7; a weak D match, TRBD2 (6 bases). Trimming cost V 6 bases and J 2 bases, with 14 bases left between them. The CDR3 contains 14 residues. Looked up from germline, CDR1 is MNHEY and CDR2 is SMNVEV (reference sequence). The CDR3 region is CASRVRREAYEQYF. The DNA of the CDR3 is TGTGCCAGCAGGGTTCGAAGGGAGGCCTACGAGCAGTACTTC.

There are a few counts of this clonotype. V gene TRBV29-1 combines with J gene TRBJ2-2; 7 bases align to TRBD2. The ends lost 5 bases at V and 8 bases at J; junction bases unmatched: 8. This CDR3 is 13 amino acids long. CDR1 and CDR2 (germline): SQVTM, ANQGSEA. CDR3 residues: CSVQRGSLGELFF. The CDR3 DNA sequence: TGCAGCGTTCAGCGGGGCTCTTTGGGGGAGCTGTTTTTT.

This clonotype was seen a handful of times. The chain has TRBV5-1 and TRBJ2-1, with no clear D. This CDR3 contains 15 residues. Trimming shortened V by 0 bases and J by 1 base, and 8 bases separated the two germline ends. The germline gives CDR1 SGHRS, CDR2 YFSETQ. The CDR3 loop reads CASSLAASSYNEQFF. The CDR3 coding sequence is TGCGCCAGCAGCTTGGCGGCCAGTTCCTACAATGAGCAGTTCTTC.

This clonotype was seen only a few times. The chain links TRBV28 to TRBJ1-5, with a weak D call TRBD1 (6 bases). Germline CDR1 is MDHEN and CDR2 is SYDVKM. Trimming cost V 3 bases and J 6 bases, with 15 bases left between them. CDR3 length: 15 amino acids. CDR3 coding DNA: TGTGCCAGCAGTTTTTCAGCAGGGGATGTTCAGCCCCAGCATTTT. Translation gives CASSFSAGDVQPQHF. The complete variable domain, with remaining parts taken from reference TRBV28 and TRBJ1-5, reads DVKVTQSSRYLVKRTGEKVFLECVQDMDHENMFWYRQDPGLGLRLIYFSYDVKMKEKGDIPEGYSVSREKKERFSLILESASTNQTSMYLCASSFSAGDVQPQHFGDGTRLSIL.

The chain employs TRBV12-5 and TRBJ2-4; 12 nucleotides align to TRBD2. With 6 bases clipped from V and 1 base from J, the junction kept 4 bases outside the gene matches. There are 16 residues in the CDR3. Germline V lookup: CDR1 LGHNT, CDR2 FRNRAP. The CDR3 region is CASGPSGGAAKNIQYF. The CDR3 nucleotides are TGTGCTAGTGGACCTAGCGGGGGGGCCGCCAAAAACATTCAGTACTTC.

The CDR3 region has the DNA TGCGCCAGCAGCCTCGGGACAGGCCTGGCGACAGATACGCAGTATTTT. Residues: CASSLGTGLATDTQYF. The J gene is TRBJ2-3, the V gene TRBV4-3, with 8 nucleotides matching TRBD1. J was trimmed by 3 bases and V by 4 bases; bases with no gene match: 9. Germline V gene lookup returns CDR1 LGHNA and CDR2 YSLEER. This CDR3 has 16 amino acids.

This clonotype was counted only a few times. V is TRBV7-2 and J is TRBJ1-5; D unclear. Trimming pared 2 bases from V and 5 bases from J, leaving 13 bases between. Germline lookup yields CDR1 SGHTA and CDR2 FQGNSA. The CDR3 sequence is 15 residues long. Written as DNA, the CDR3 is TGTGCCAGCAGCTTATTCGGTGTCTATGATCAGCCCCAGCATTTT. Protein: CASSLFGVYDQPQHF.

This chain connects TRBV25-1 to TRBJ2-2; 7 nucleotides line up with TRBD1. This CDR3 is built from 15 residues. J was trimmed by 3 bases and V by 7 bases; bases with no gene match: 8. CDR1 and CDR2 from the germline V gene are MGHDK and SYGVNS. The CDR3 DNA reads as TGTGCCAGCACCTCCCAGGGGGTCCACACCGGGGAGCTGTTTTTT. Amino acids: CASTSQGVHTGELFF. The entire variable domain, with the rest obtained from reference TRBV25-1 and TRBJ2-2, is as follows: EADIYQTPRYLVIGTGKKITLECSQTMGHDKMYWYQQDPGMELHLIHYSYGVNSTEKGDLSSESTVSRIRTEHFPLTLESARPSHTSQYLCASTSQGVHTGELFFGEGSRLTVL.